The present T cell receptor beta chain was sequenced within a study of T cell repertoires in cytomegalovirus infection. Study-level information: Both CMV infection and a matching HLA type were indicated by public TCR beta signatures. Study-level points and caveats: HLA-C-restricted, CMV-specific TCR beta clonotypes were dominant ex vivo. There were carriers of CMV plus the relevant HLA, and cumulative public TCR beta family frequency identified them.

With regard to this clonotype: Its antigen is currently unknown.

The CDR3 loop spans 13 amino acids. Deletions cut 10 bases from V and 5 bases from J, with 15 bases between. The V gene's germline CDR1 is MNHNY and CDR2 SVGAGI (reference sequence). Each CDR3 protein gets one entry after TCRdb re-called the reads with MiXCR. This sample has over 100,000 distinct CDR3 sequences, with around 10% found just once. Sequencing was performed on PBMCs, sequenced either directly or after in vitro stimulation (not recorded which). This chain connects TRBV6-6 to TRBJ2-1, with no clear D. The receptor was isolated from a human donor in good health (CMV status not recorded). Some clones in this sample may be carry-over from other donors' samples. The CDR3 protein is CANRLRADNEQFF. CDR3 DNA: TGTGCCAACAGATTACGGGCGGACAATGAGCAGTTCTTC.